A selection of T cell receptor beta chains follows, all from one sample in a study of cytomegalovirus exposure and HLA in healthy donors. Repertoires were generated with immunoSEQ multiplex PCR, while TCRdb's copy carries only in-frame clones and drops some. The data contain roughly 160,000 clones, more than 70% of them singletons. The source material was PBMCs. These receptors were obtained from a man under 40 in good health and CMV-seronegative. CDR3s include the opening cysteine and the closing phenylalanine or tryptophan. D genes are given only for firm matches. Some rows have no size entry. The others give once, few or many, or a class for an expanded clone.

v_gene	d_gene	j_gene	abundance	CDR3nt	CDR3aa
TRBV6-6	-	TRBJ2-7	-	TGTGCCAGCAGTACCGGGATCTACGAGCAGTACTTC	CASSTGIYEQYF
TRBV27	-	TRBJ2-7	-	TGTGCCAGCAGTTTATACAGCCTCCCTCGCTACGAGCAGTACTTC	CASSLYSLPRYEQYF
TRBV5-1	-	TRBJ2-5	-	TGCGCCAGCAGCTTGGAACCAGAGACTCAAGAGACCCAGTACTTC	CASSLEPETQETQYF
TRBV4-1	TRBD1	TRBJ2-7	-	TGCGCCAGCAGCCGACAGGGGGCGGAATCGGAGCAGTACTTC	CASSRQGAESEQYF
TRBV4-3	-	TRBJ1-2	once	TGCGCCAGCAGCCAAGGGACACTTAACTATGGCTACACCTTC	CASSQGTLNYGYTF
TRBV30	-	TRBJ1-5	-	TGTGCCTGGAACTCCCCTACTCAGCCCCAGCATTTT	CAWNSPTQPQHF
TRBV15	-	TRBJ2-3	once	TGTGCCACCAGCACCAGAACAGGGTCCAGGACAGATACGCAGTATTTT	CATSTRTGSRTDTQYF
TRBV6-5	TRBD2	TRBJ2-7	-	TGTGCCAGCAGGAGTTTAGCGGGGACGGGGGAGCAGTACTTC	CASRSLAGTGEQYF
TRBV27	-	TRBJ1-5	few	TGTGCCAGCAGTTCCAGGGGTGGCAATCAGCCCCAGCATTTT	CASSSRGGNQPQHF
TRBV5-1	TRBD2	TRBJ2-5	-	TGCGCCAGCAGCTTGGGACTAGCGGGGCAAGAGACCCAGTACTTC	CASSLGLAGQETQYF
TRBV11-3	TRBD1	TRBJ1-4	-	TGTGCCAGCAGACCCCGCTCCCAAGAGGGGGCCCTAACTAATGAAAAACTGTTTTTT	CASRPRSQEGALTNEKLFF
TRBV9	TRBD1	TRBJ2-7	-	TGTGCCAGCAGCGGCGGGACAGGGGGCCACGAGCAGTACTTC	CASSGGTGGHEQYF
TRBV5-1	-	TRBJ2-7	-	TGCGCCAGCAGCTTAAACACGGGGAGGATCAGCTCCTACGAGCAGTACTTC	CASSLNTGRISSYEQYF
TRBV6-1	-	TRBJ1-2	-	TGTGCCAGCAGTGATCGGGGACACGGAGCTAACTATGGCTACACCTTC	CASSDRGHGANYGYTF
TRBV12-5	TRBD1	TRBJ2-1	-	TGTGCTAGTGGTTTGGGCGCCGGGACAGCAAGCGATGAGCAGTTCTTC	CASGLGAGTASDEQFF
TRBV5-1	TRBD2	TRBJ2-1	-	TGCGCCAGCAGCCGAATGACTAGCGGGACAGGCAATGAGCAGTTCTTC	CASSRMTSGTGNEQFF
TRBV10-2	TRBD1	TRBJ1-3	-	TGCGCCAGCGCCGACAGGGGAGGTTTAAACACCATATATTTT	CASADRGGLNTIYF
TRBV5-1	-	TRBJ2-3	-	TGCGCCAGCAGCTTGGGACTCGGACTAATCACAGATACGCAGTATTTT	CASSLGLGLITDTQYF
TRBV11-3	-	TRBJ1-1	-	TGTGCCAGCAGCGCCCAGGTGGGGAACACTGAAGCTTTCTTT	CASSAQVGNTEAFF
TRBV10-3	-	TRBJ2-3	-	TGTGCCATCAAGGAGGGAGATACGCAGTATTTT	CAIKEGDTQYF
TRBV6-5	TRBD2	TRBJ2-7	-	TGTGCCAGCAAATCCGGGACTAGCGGTTCCTACGAGCAGTACTTC	CASKSGTSGSYEQYF
TRBV5-6	-	TRBJ2-7	once	TGTGCCAGCAGCTCTCTGACAGGCAACAAATACGAGCAGTACTTC	CASSSLTGNKYEQYF
TRBV2	-	TRBJ2-3	-	TGTGCCAGCACCCAATGGGAGGACGCGCAGTATTTT	CASTQWEDAQYF
TRBV5-1	TRBD1	TRBJ1-4	few	TGCGCCAGCAGCCCGGGACAGGGCGCAACTAATGAAAAACTGTTTTTT	CASSPGQGATNEKLFF